This paragraph covers one T cell receptor (beta chain) sequence. The antigen remains unidentified. The CDR3 runs to 11 residues. Germline lookup yields CDR1 SQVTM and CDR2 ANQGSEA. V lost 4 bases to trimming and J lost 3 bases, with 7 bases between them. These data come from a study of early T cells in non-severe SARS-CoV-2 infection. At the level of the study: Investigators sequenced bulk RNA drawn from unsorted whole blood, and chains remained unpaired. Notes on the study in general: Clonotype matching in VDJdb favored anti-spike CD8 responses and did not capture private and CD4 specificities.

Individual cDNA molecules carried attached unique molecular identifiers. Using its own MiXCR run on the 5' RACE reads, TCRdb lists one record per CDR3 protein. The sample lists about 50,000 distinct CDR3 sequences, roughly a tenth occurring once. This sequence was found in an adult who was a healthcare worker with PCR-confirmed SARS-CoV-2 infection or an uninfected control (not recorded which). The chain employs TRBV29-1 and TRBJ2-7; D is perhaps TRBD1 or TRBD2 (5 bases each). Sequencing was carried out using whole blood. The CDR3 region is CSVGDGYEQYF. DNA of the CDR3: TGCAGCGTTGGGGACGGCTACGAGCAGTACTTC.